One sample yielded the 19 T cell receptor beta chains listed below, sequenced in a study of T cells in women clearing cervical HPV infection. Measured with immunoSEQ multiplex PCR; TCRdb has only the in-frame clones, and not every one. The sample table sets out tens of thousands of clones. The source material was blood buffy coat. All receptors come from a woman aged 18 to 75 with a cervical HPV16 infection that either progressed to CIN3+ or cleared (not recorded which).

To note about this clone: The missing CDR3 end, 3 residues past where the read stops, is filled in from the germline J gene. The chain has TRBV2 and TRBJ2-3; 7 nucleotides agree with TRBD1. Per the germline V gene, CDR1 is SNHLY and CDR2 is FYNNEI. The length of the CDR3 is 14 residues. CDR3 region: CASNKIGGNQPQYF. Partial CDR3 DNA: TGTGCCAGCAACAAAATAGGGGGCAATCAGCCG.

Concerning this clone: The CDR3 extends 3 residues past the end of the read, so its final part is completed from the germline J gene. The chain carries TRBV5-1 and TRBJ2-5; no definite D call. V was cut by 0 bases and J by 5 bases, with 14 bases left in between. Germline values: CDR1 SGHRS, CDR2 YFSETQ. The CDR3 runs 15 residues. Incomplete CDR3 DNA: TGCGCCAGCAGCTTGGAACGGCGACTCGGGGAGACC. Encoded protein: CASSLERRLGET. From start to end, the CDR3 is CASSLERRLGETQYF.

On this clone: The read gets to within 3 residues of the CDR3 end, and the germline J gene fills in the rest. This sequence joins TRBV7-2 and TRBJ1-2; D unclear. Germline CDR1 reads SGHTA; CDR2 reads FQGNSA. The CDR3 is made up of 14 amino acids. V lost 3 bases to trimming and J lost 1 base, with 9 bases between them. CDR3 bases read: TGTGCCAGCAGCTTTGCCAGAGATAACTATGGC. Translated: CASSFARDNYG. The complete CDR3 reads CASSFARDNYGYTF. The full variable domain, rest sourced from reference TRBV7-2 and TRBJ1-2, is GAGVSQSPSNKVTEKGKDVELRCDPISGHTALYWYRQSLGQGLEFLIYFQGNSAPDKSGLPSDRFSAERTGGSVSTLTIQRTQQEDSAVYLCASSFARDNYGYTFGSGTRLTVV.

As to this clone: Read coverage stops 3 residues before the CDR3 terminus; the germline J gene supplies the remainder. The chain combines TRBV6-2 or TRBV6-3 with TRBJ2-7, with D possibly being TRBD2 (5 bases). The CDR3 is 12 residues long. The V end lost 1 base, the J end lost 6 bases, and 7 bases lay between the germline ends. From germline, CDR1 is MNHEY and CDR2 SVGEGT. The CDR3 loop is CASSYYTSEQYF. The CDR3 DNA, read in part, is TGTGCCAGCAGTTACTACACTAGCGAG.

In the case of this clone: The observed sequence ends 3 residues before the CDR3 terminus, with the missing tail filled in from the germline J gene. This sequence joins TRBV7-9 and TRBJ2-7; 10 bases agree with TRBD2. This CDR3 is 14 amino acids long. Losses at the gene ends were 5 bases for V and 3 bases for J; bases not matched to a gene: 4. Per germline, CDR1 SEHNR and CDR2 FQNEAQ (reference sequence). The CDR3 bases that were read are TGTGCCAGCAGCGACGGACTAGCGGACTACGAG. Protein: CASSDGLADYE. The full CDR3 reads CASSDGLADYEQYF.

As regards this clone: The read terminates 3 residues before the CDR3 end, so the remaining end is supplied by the germline J gene. The chain links TRBV29-1 to TRBJ2-3; 8 bases agree with TRBD1. The CDR3 covers 14 residues. J gave up 5 bases and V 2 bases, and 6 bases lay outside the gene matches. CDR1 and CDR2 from the germline V gene are SQVTM and ANQGSEA. CDR3 DNA (partial): TGCAGCGTTGAAAAGGACAGGGTAGAAGATACG. It specifies CSVEKDRVEDT. The full CDR3 is CSVEKDRVEDTQYF.

On this clone itself: Read sequence stops 3 residues before the CDR3 end, and the germline J gene provides the missing end. The chain couples TRBV30 to TRBJ1-4; D remains ambiguous. Per the germline V gene, CDR1 is GTSNPN and CDR2 is SVGIG (reference sequence). The CDR3 consists of 15 residues. V lost 3 bases, J lost 3 bases, and 14 bases lay in between. The CDR3 protein is CAWRRFDVANEKLFF. The sequenced CDR3 bases are TGTGCCTGGAGGCGTTTTGATGTTGCTAATGAAAAA.

Here the CDR3 reads CASYGTGEDTQYF. The part of the CDR3 DNA that was read is TGTGCCAGTTACGGGACAGGGGAAGATACG. This chain links TRBV2 with TRBJ2-3, with 10 bases lining up with TRBD1. Read data end 3 residues before the CDR3 end; the end is taken from the germline J gene. CDR3 size: 13 residues. After removal of 9 bases from V and 5 bases from J, the junction contained 5 bases not matched to a gene. Germline assignment: CDR1 SNHLY and CDR2 FYNNEI.

About this clone itself: The observed sequence ends 3 residues before the CDR3 terminus, with the missing tail filled in from the germline J gene. J is TRBJ1-1 and V is TRBV7-9; no clear D. CDR1 and CDR2 from the germline V gene are SEHNR and FQNEAQ (reference sequence). The CDR3 extends over 13 amino acids. The CDR3 bases that were read are TGTGCCAGCAGCTCACTGGTATATGAGGGT. Translated: CASSSLVYEG. The entire CDR3 protein reads CASSSLVYEGAFF.

The sequenced CDR3 bases are TGTGCCAGCACCCTTTCTGGCACAGATACG. Translated: CASTLSGTDT. Given in full, the CDR3 is CASTLSGTDTQYF. The rearrangement uses TRBV2 and TRBJ2-3, with unresolved D. The CDR3 end is not reached by the read, which stops 3 residues before it; the germline J gene fills it in. The CDR3 covers 13 residues. Germline assignment: CDR1 SNHLY and CDR2 FYNNEI. V lost 7 bases, J lost 1 base, and 9 bases lay in between.

This CDR3 reads CASSILPGQGNTEAFF. The sequenced CDR3 bases are TGTGCCAGTAGTATTTTGCCGGGACAGGGGAACACTGAA. The V call is TRBV19, the J call TRBJ1-1; TRBD1 matches 9 bases. The sequenced fragment ends 3 residues before the CDR3 boundary, so the rest is inferred from the germline J gene. Germline CDR1 LNHDA, CDR2 SQIVND (reference sequence). The CDR3 consists of 16 residues. The V gene end was trimmed by 3 bases and the J gene end by 1 base; junction bases not matched to a gene: 6.

Comment on this clone: The read comes to an end 3 residues before the CDR3 does, leaving the germline J gene to fill in the end. This chain links TRBV2 with TRBJ1-2; D not certain. The CDR3 is made up of 13 amino acids. The germline CDR1 and CDR2 sequences are SNHLY and FYNNEI. CDR3 DNA (partial): TGTGCCAGACGGGATGAGCGGGATCCCGAC. Amino acid sequence: CARRDERDPD. In full, the CDR3 reads CARRDERDPDYTF. Full variable domain (missing parts from reference TRBV2 and TRBJ1-2): EPEVTQTPSHQVTQMGQEVILRCVPISNHLYFYWYRQILGQKVEFLVSFYNNEISEKSEIFDDQFSVERPDGSNFTLKIRSTKLEDSAMYFCARRDERDPDYTFGSGTRLTVV.

According to its frequency, this clone is medium-sized. The CDR3 is cut off 3 residues early in the read; its end comes from the germline J gene. This chain links TRBV2 with TRBJ1-6; 7 nucleotides align to TRBD1. V lost 5 bases, J lost 5 bases, and 9 bases stayed unmatched. Germline V gene lookup returns CDR1 SNHLY and CDR2 FYNNEI. The CDR3 is 16 residues long. The CDR3 sequence is CASSLLGTANNSPLHF. The sequenced CDR3 bases are TGTGCCAGCAGTCTATTAGGGACAGCCAATAATTCACCC. The complete variable domain, with remaining parts taken from reference TRBV2 and TRBJ1-6, reads EPEVTQTPSHQVTQMGQEVILRCVPISNHLYFYWYRQILGQKVEFLVSFYNNEISEKSEIFDDQFSVERPDGSNFTLKIRSTKLEDSAMYFCASSLLGTANNSPLHFGNGTRLTVT.

A word on this clone: The read falls 3 residues short of the CDR3 end, and the missing part is taken from the germline J gene. This chain connects TRBV20-1 to TRBJ2-5; D may be TRBD1 (5 bases). Between the trimmed V and J ends, which lost 1 base and 2 bases, there was a span of 14 bases. This CDR3 region has 15 residues. Germline CDR1 reads DFQATT; CDR2 reads SNEGSKA (reference sequence). The CDR3 sequence is CSARVSGRIQETQYF. CDR3 DNA (partial): TGCAGTGCTAGAGTCTCAGGGCGGATTCAAGAGACC.

Remarks on this clone: The read finishes 3 residues shy of the CDR3 end, and the germline J gene is used to complete it. The J gene is TRBJ2-7, the V gene TRBV2, with TRBD1 identical over 7 bases. Per germline, CDR1 SNHLY and CDR2 FYNNEI. This CDR3 is 15 amino acids long. With 0 bases clipped from V and 2 bases from J, the junction kept 4 bases outside the gene matches. The sequenced part of the CDR3 DNA is TGTGCCAGCAGTGAAGCAACGACAGGGACCTACGAG. As protein: CASSEATTGTYE. The CDR3 in its entirety is CASSEATTGTYEQYF.

As for this clone: The read ends 3 residues before the CDR3 terminus; that terminus is restored from the germline J gene. The chain employs TRBV7-6 and TRBJ2-7; D tentatively fits TRBD1 or TRBD2 (8 bases each). CDR1 and CDR2 (germline): SGHVS, FNYEAQ. The CDR3 is 14 amino acids. Trimming shortened V by 10 bases and J by 4 bases, and 20 bases separated the two germline ends. Partial CDR3 DNA: TGTGCCATTAGCTTAGCGGGACAGGCATACGAG. Its translation is CAISLAGQAYE. The whole CDR3 region reads CAISLAGQAYEQYF.

On this clone: Read data end 3 residues before the CDR3 end; the end is taken from the germline J gene. The rearrangement joins TRBV19 to TRBJ2-2, with D unresolved. Looked up from germline, CDR1 is LNHDA and CDR2 is SQIVND (reference sequence). CDR3 size: 10 residues. Incomplete CDR3 DNA: TGTGCCAGTAGCCATACTAAG. This encodes CASSHTK. The entire CDR3 is CASSHTKLFF.

The CDR3 DNA, read in part, is TGTGCCAGCAGCTCGGACAGGTTCGATGAG. Its protein product is CASSSDRFDE. The full CDR3 sequence reads CASSSDRFDEQFF. The rearrangement uses TRBV5-4 and TRBJ2-1; TRBD1 matches 7 bases. The read ends 3 residues early relative to the CDR3; the germline J gene fills the gap. CDR1 and CDR2 (germline): SGHNT, YYREEE (reference sequence). This CDR3 comprises 13 residues. Unmatched junction bases numbered 5, after V lost 3 bases and J lost 8 bases.

About this clone itself: Read sequence stops 3 residues before the CDR3 end, and the germline J gene provides the missing end. The chain joins TRBV20-1 to TRBJ1-2, with D perhaps TRBD1 (6 bases). CDR1 is DFQATT and CDR2 is SNEGSKA in the germline V gene (reference sequence). With 0 bases removed from V and 6 bases from J, the gap between germline ends came to 14 bases. The CDR3 is made up of 14 amino acids. This CDR3 reads CSAREVTGWDGYTF. The DNA read from the CDR3 is TGCAGTGCTAGAGAAGTTACAGGGTGGGATGGC.